The T cell receptor beta chain described here comes from a study of shared clonotypes between healthy human individuals. Libraries were prepared by immunoSEQ multiplex PCR; TCRdb keeps only in-frame clonotypes and omits some of them. There are roughly 530,000 clones in the sample; around 96% occur only once, and 0.055% to 0.075% lies in the top ten. The TCR comes from a woman aged 25 to 39 in good health. Sequences were obtained from naive CD4+ T cells sorted from blood. As for subset: CD45RA+ positively selected.

The CDR3 loop reads CASSHVRGAVYGYTF. The CDR3 nucleotides read TGCGCCAGCAGCCACGTTAGGGGGGCAGTCTATGGCTACACCTTC. The chain has TRBV4-1 and TRBJ1-2; D is perhaps TRBD1 (6 bases). CDR3 size: 15 residues. CDR1 is MGHRA, CDR2 YSYEKL, per germline. V was shortened by 3 bases and J by 4 bases, with 15 bases between the two germline ends.